The rows below give T cell receptor beta chains drawn from one sample of a study of CXCR3-negative and CXCR3-positive naive CD8 T cells. TCRdb re-called the 5' RACE reads; one entry per CDR3 protein, DNA not given. The table for this sample gives 35,000 to 50,000 distinct CDR3 sequences. The sample consisted of memory CD8+ T cells from blood. Receptor source: a human donor in good health. Some clones in this sample may be carry-over from other donors' samples. CDR3s include the opening cysteine and the closing phenylalanine or tryptophan. Clone size, where shown, is once, few, many, or a class for clones that have expanded.

v_call,cdr3_length,clone_size,j_call,cdr3_aa
TRBV29-1,15,.,TRBJ2-1,CSVEGGQGDWDEQFF
TRBV5-1,13,.,TRBJ2-1,CASSLSSLNEQFF
TRBV27,13,.,TRBJ1-1,CASSLASNTEAFF
TRBV6-2/TRBV6-3,14,.,TRBJ2-7,CASVLGTGPYEQYF
TRBV7-6,15,.,TRBJ2-5,CASSTSGGALETQYF
TRBV29-1,15,.,TRBJ2-7,CSVELGGHLLSEQYF
TRBV4-1,16,.,TRBJ1-1,CASSQEGTGRDTEAFF
TRBV20-1,13,.,TRBJ1-1,CSALGQENTEAFF
TRBV4-3,19,medium-sized,TRBJ2-3,CASSRELTSLGFTTDTQYF
TRBV20-1,15,.,TRBJ2-1,CSATGVPSVENEQFF
TRBV28,16,.,TRBJ2-3,CASRPRKLAGTDTQYF
TRBV27,14,.,TRBJ1-5,CASSVRGGNQPQHF